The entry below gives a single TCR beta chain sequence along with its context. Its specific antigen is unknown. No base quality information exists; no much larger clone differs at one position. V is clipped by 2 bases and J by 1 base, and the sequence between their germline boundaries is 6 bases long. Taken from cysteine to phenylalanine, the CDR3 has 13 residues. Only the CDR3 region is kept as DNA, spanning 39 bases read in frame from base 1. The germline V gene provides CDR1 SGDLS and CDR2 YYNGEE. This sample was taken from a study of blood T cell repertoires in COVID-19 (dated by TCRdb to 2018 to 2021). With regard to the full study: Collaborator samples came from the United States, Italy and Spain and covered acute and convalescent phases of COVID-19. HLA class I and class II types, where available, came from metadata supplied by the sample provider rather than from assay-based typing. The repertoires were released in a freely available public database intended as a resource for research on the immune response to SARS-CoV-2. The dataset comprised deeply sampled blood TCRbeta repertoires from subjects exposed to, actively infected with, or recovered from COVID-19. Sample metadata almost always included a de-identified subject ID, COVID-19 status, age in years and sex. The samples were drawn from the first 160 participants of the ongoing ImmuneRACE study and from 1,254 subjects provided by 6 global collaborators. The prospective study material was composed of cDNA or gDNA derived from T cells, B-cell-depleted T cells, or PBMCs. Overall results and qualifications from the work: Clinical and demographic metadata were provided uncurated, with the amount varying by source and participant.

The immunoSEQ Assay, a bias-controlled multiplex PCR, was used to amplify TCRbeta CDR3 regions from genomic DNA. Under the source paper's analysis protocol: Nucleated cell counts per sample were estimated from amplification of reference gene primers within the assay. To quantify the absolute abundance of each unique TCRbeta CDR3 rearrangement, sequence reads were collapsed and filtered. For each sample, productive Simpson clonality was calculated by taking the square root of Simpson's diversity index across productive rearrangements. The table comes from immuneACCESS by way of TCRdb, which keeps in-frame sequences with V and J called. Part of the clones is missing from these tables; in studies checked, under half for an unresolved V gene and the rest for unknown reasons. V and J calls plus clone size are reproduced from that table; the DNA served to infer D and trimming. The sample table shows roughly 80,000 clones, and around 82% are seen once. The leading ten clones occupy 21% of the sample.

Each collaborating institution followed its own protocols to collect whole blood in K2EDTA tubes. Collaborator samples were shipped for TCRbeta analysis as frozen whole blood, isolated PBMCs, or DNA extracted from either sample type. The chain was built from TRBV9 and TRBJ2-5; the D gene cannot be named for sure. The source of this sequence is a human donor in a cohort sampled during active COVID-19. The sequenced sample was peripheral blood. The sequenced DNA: TGTGCCAGCAGCGTTACAGCCCAAGAGACCCAGTACTTC. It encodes CASSVTAQETQYF.